Below are 26 T cell receptor beta chains sequenced from a single sample in a study of CD8 T cells in ankylosing spondylitis. TCRdb re-called the 5' RACE reads through MiXCR, storing one row per CDR3 protein. The sample holds some 42,000 distinct CDR3 sequences, around 2.8% seen once. The material sequenced was blood, either unsorted or a sorted T cell fraction (not recorded which). These receptors were obtained from a male donor with ankylosing spondylitis or in good health (not recorded which).

Ten or more counts support this clonotype. The chain links TRBV9 to TRBJ1-6, with 8 nucleotides matching TRBD1. Per germline, CDR1 SGDLS and CDR2 YYNGEE. The CDR3 runs to 14 residues. Unmatched junction bases numbered 6, after V lost 3 bases and J lost 10 bases. The CDR3 coding sequence is TGTGCCAGCAGCGGCGCAGGGGGCGTCTCACCCCTCCACTTT. Its translation is CASSGAGGVSPLHF. The variable domain in full, with the rest retrieved from reference TRBV9 and TRBJ1-6, is DSGVTQTPKHLITATGQRVTLRCSPRSGDLSVYWYQQSLDQGLQFLIQYYNGEERAKGNILERFSAQQFPDLHSELNLSSLELGDSALYFCASSGAGGVSPLHFGNGTRLTVT.

This clonotype was observed many times. This chain connects TRBV9 to TRBJ2-3; D unclear. The V end lost 0 bases, the J end lost 0 bases, and 8 bases lay between the germline ends. The CDR3 consists of 15 residues. Germline lookup yields CDR1 SGDLS and CDR2 YYNGEE. CDR3 coding DNA: TGTGCCAGCAGCGTAGAGGTGAGAAGCACAGATACGCAGTATTTT. Protein: CASSVEVRSTDTQYF. Combining the CDR3 with reference TRBV9 and TRBJ2-3 gives the whole variable domain DSGVTQTPKHLITATGQRVTLRCSPRSGDLSVYWYQQSLDQGLQFLIQYYNGEERAKGNILERFSAQQFPDLHSELNLSSLELGDSALYFCASSVEVRSTDTQYFGPGTRLTVL.

This clonotype was detected ten times or more. The V gene is TRBV9, the J gene TRBJ1-2; a weak D match, TRBD1 (5 bases). V was trimmed by 0 bases and J by 4 bases, leaving 10 bases between them. The length of the CDR3 is 14 residues. Per germline, CDR1 SGDLS and CDR2 YYNGEE. The CDR3 here is CASSVVQGPYGYTF. The CDR3 DNA sequence: TGTGCCAGCAGCGTAGTCCAGGGCCCCTATGGCTACACCTTC.

At least ten counts were recorded for this clonotype. The rearrangement links TRBV9 to TRBJ2-7; 8 bases map to TRBD1. The germline CDR1 and CDR2 sequences are SGDLS and YYNGEE. The junction had 6 bases not matched to a gene; V was cut back by 4 bases and J by 6 bases. The CDR3 is 13 amino acids. CDR3 bases: TGTGCCAGCAGCCAGGGGGCCGTCTTCGAGCAGTACTTC. Its protein is CASSQGAVFEQYF.

Only a few counts were recorded for this clonotype. The CDR3 loop is CASSVGLAGFYEQYF. CDR3 nucleotides: TGTGCCAGCAGCGTCGGACTAGCGGGGTTCTACGAGCAGTACTTC. This chain links TRBV9 with TRBJ2-7; 12 bases align to TRBD2. The CDR3 spans 15 residues. Trimming at V came to 2 bases and at J to 3 bases, leaving 3 bases not matched to a gene. The V gene's germline CDR1 is SGDLS and CDR2 YYNGEE.

This clonotype has at least ten counts. This chain connects TRBV9 to TRBJ2-2, with 10 positions matching TRBD2. This CDR3 has 17 residues. The ends lost 3 bases at V and 5 bases at J; junction bases unmatched: 10. The germline gives CDR1 SGDLS, CDR2 YYNGEE. The CDR3: CASSDKASGSGTGELFF. In nucleotides, the CDR3 is TGTGCCAGCAGCGACAAAGCTAGCGGGAGTGGAACCGGGGAGCTGTTTTTT.

The table lists this clonotype with many counts. V is TRBV9 and J is TRBJ2-2; D ambiguous. Germline CDR1 SGDLS, CDR2 YYNGEE. V was shortened by 4 bases and J by 4 bases, with 8 bases between the two germline ends. CDR3 length: 13 amino acids. The CDR3 DNA is TGTGCCAGCAGCCCCGCCTTCACCGGGGAGCTGTTTTTT. Encoded protein: CASSPAFTGELFF.

This clonotype was picked up many times. DNA for the CDR3: TGTGCCAGCAGCGTAGCCCCGGGTTGGGAGACCCAGTACTTC. This sequence encodes CASSVAPGWETQYF. V gene TRBV9 combines with J gene TRBJ2-5; D not certain. Germline CDR1 reads SGDLS; CDR2 reads YYNGEE. V lost 0 bases, J lost 5 bases, and 11 bases lay in between. The length of the CDR3 is 14 residues.

The table lists this clonotype with many counts. V is TRBV9 and J is TRBJ1-5; D gene unclear. CDR1 is SGDLS, CDR2 YYNGEE, per germline. V lost 4 bases and J 2 bases, leaving 10 bases between the germline ends. The CDR3 is 14 amino acids. CDR3 sequence (DNA): TGTGCCAGCAGCACTCGACCCGGCAATCAGCCCCAGCATTTT. It is translated as CASSTRPGNQPQHF.

The chain joins TRBV9 to TRBJ2-1; D gene uncertain. The CDR3 totals 14 residues. V was clipped by 0 bases and J by 8 bases, with 12 bases between them. The germline V gene has CDR1 SGDLS and CDR2 YYNGEE. In nucleotides, the CDR3 is TGTGCCAGCAGCGTAGGTCAAAAGAGCGATGAGCAGTTCTTC. Protein sequence: CASSVGQKSDEQFF.

This clonotype was seen ten or more times. The chain has TRBV9 and TRBJ2-2; 11 bases are shared with TRBD2. Germline V gene lookup returns CDR1 SGDLS and CDR2 YYNGEE. V dropped 3 bases and J dropped 4; count of bases not matched to a gene: 11. The CDR3 loop spans 18 amino acids. The CDR3 here is CASSALTSGATGTGELFF. In DNA form, the CDR3 reads TGTGCCAGCAGCGCTTTGACTAGCGGGGCGACAGGCACCGGGGAGCTGTTTTTT.

This clonotype was counted ten times or more. The chain couples TRBV9 to TRBJ2-1; D unresolved. Between the trimmed V and J ends, which lost 1 base and 4 bases, there was a span of 12 bases. Germline assignment: CDR1 SGDLS and CDR2 YYNGEE. There are 15 residues in the CDR3. As DNA, the CDR3 is TGTGCCAGCAGCGTATTGTCGGCAGCATACAATGAGCAGTTCTTC. This sequence encodes CASSVLSAAYNEQFF.

This clonotype was observed many times. V is TRBV9 and J is TRBJ2-1, with a weak D call TRBD1 (5 bases). Trimming stripped 3 bases from V and 10 bases from J, with 11 bases between. Per germline, CDR1 SGDLS and CDR2 YYNGEE. This CDR3 spans 12 amino acids. The CDR3: CASSAQGLEQFF. CDR3 nucleotide sequence: TGTGCCAGCAGCGCGCAGGGATTGGAGCAGTTCTTC. Looking up the rest from reference TRBV9 and TRBJ2-1 gives the full variable domain: DSGVTQTPKHLITATGQRVTLRCSPRSGDLSVYWYQQSLDQGLQFLIQYYNGEERAKGNILERFSAQQFPDLHSELNLSSLELGDSALYFCASSAQGLEQFFGPGTRLTVL.

This clonotype was recorded many times. For the CDR3, the DNA is TGTGCCAGCAGCGTAGGAATAGGGCTGAACACCGGGGAGCTGTTTTTT. Translated, it gives CASSVGIGLNTGELFF. The chain joins TRBV9 to TRBJ2-2; D is unclear. The CDR3 covers 16 residues. V was cut by 0 bases and J by 1 base, with 10 bases left in between. Germline V gives CDR1 SGDLS, CDR2 YYNGEE. Together with reference TRBV9 and TRBJ2-2, the CDR3 gives the full variable domain: DSGVTQTPKHLITATGQRVTLRCSPRSGDLSVYWYQQSLDQGLQFLIQYYNGEERAKGNILERFSAQQFPDLHSELNLSSLELGDSALYFCASSVGIGLNTGELFFGEGSRLTVL.

This clonotype has a count of ten or more. The J gene is TRBJ2-5, the V gene TRBV9; 8 nucleotides agree with TRBD2. The CDR3 totals 14 residues. V shed 3 bases and J 1 base; nucleotides not matched to a gene: 2. Per germline, CDR1 SGDLS and CDR2 YYNGEE. CDR3 DNA sequence: TGTGCCAGCAGCGAGACTAGCGTCCAAGAGACCCAGTACTTC. Its translation: CASSETSVQETQYF.

This clonotype was seen at least ten times. V usage is TRBV9 and J usage is TRBJ1-4; maybe TRBD1 (5 bases). Germline V gene data show CDR1 as SGDLS and CDR2 as YYNGEE. With 0 bases removed from V and 3 bases from J, the gap between germline ends came to 9 bases. The CDR3 has 15 amino acids. CDR3 amino acids: CASSVEGSPNEKLFF. The DNA of the CDR3 is TGTGCCAGCAGCGTAGAGGGGTCGCCTAATGAAAAACTGTTTTTT. The variable domain in full, with the rest retrieved from reference TRBV9 and TRBJ1-4, is DSGVTQTPKHLITATGQRVTLRCSPRSGDLSVYWYQQSLDQGLQFLIQYYNGEERAKGNILERFSAQQFPDLHSELNLSSLELGDSALYFCASSVEGSPNEKLFFGSGTQLSVL.

In its sample, this clonotype was seen a few times. The chain combines TRBV9 with TRBJ2-5, with 12 bases identical to TRBD2. Germline V lookup: CDR1 SGDLS, CDR2 YYNGEE. V shed 4 bases, J shed 3 bases, and the junction held 7 bases outside the gene matches. The CDR3 sequence is 16 residues long. CDR3 sequence reads: CASSPRLAGDKETQYF. The CDR3, as DNA: TGTGCCAGCAGCCCACGACTAGCGGGGGATAAAGAGACCCAGTACTTC.

The chain uses TRBV9 and TRBJ1-2, with D unclear. Germline CDR1 SGDLS, CDR2 YYNGEE. V lost 0 bases and J lost 0, with 3 bases in between. CDR3 length: 13 amino acids. As DNA, the CDR3 is TGTGCCAGCAGCGTAGTCTCTAACTATGGCTACACCTTC. This sequence encodes CASSVVSNYGYTF.

This clonotype has a count of ten or more. The CDR3 region has the DNA TGTGCCAGCAGCCGCTTGGGGGTAGGCGCAGATACGCAGTATTTT. This gives the protein CASSRLGVGADTQYF. This chain joins TRBV9 and TRBJ2-3; the D call may be TRBD1 or TRBD2 (5 bases each). The CDR3 is 15 residues long. In germline, CDR1 is SGDLS, CDR2 YYNGEE. Trimming removed 4 bases from V and 4 bases from J, with 16 bases in between.

This chain connects TRBV21-1 to TRBJ2-7; TRBD1, as called in the table, went unchecked against the DNA. TRBV21-1 is a listed pseudogene. CDR3 size: 17 residues. CDR3 sequence: CASRKAAQGSISYDQYF. CDR3 nucleotides: TGTGCCAGCCGCAAAGCGGCCCAGGGGAGTATCTCCTACGACCAGTACTTC.

This clonotype showed up many times. The rearrangement joins TRBV9 to TRBJ2-1, with TRBD2 matching over 8 bases. CDR1 SGDLS and CDR2 YYNGEE come from the germline V gene. The trim removed 0 bases at V and 4 bases at J, leaving 12 bases unmatched. The CDR3 is 18 amino acids. The CDR3 sequence: CASSVGIGAGGVYNEQFF. The CDR3 DNA follows: TGTGCCAGCAGCGTAGGTATCGGGGCGGGAGGAGTTTACAATGAGCAGTTCTTC.

This clonotype appeared many times. This chain links TRBV9 with TRBJ1-1; tentative D call: TRBD1 (5 bases). Germline lookup yields CDR1 SGDLS and CDR2 YYNGEE. The CDR3 contains 13 residues. The V and J ends lost 7 bases and 0 bases respectively, with 10 bases between them. CDR3 residues: CASDRGLNTEAFF. CDR3 nucleotide sequence: TGTGCCAGCGATCGGGGGTTGAACACTGAAGCTTTCTTT.

This clonotype was counted ten times or more. The chain carries TRBV9 and TRBJ2-7, with a tentative D call TRBD1 (7 bases). The CDR3 consists of 15 residues. V lost 0 bases and J 6 bases, leaving 16 bases between the germline ends. Germline-derived CDR1 and CDR2 are SGDLS and YYNGEE. In DNA, the CDR3 is TGTGCCAGCAGCGTAGCTGCGGGACAGCACTTCGAGCAGTACTTC. Translation gives CASSVAAGQHFEQYF.

At least ten counts were recorded for this clonotype. The chain combines TRBV9 with TRBJ2-5, with D unclear. There are 15 residues in the CDR3. CDR1 SGDLS and CDR2 YYNGEE come from the germline V gene. The V gene lost 0 bases and the J gene lost 4 bases, with 13 bases spanning the gap. For the CDR3, the DNA is TGTGCCAGCAGCGTAGTTAACACGCTGGGAGAGACCCAGTACTTC. As protein: CASSVVNTLGETQYF.

This clonotype was found many times. The genes are TRBV9 and TRBJ2-1; 9 bases line up with TRBD1. Looked up from germline, CDR1 is SGDLS and CDR2 is YYNGEE. The CDR3 has 15 residues. With V trimmed by 3 bases and J by 1 base, 2 bases remained unmatched. CDR3 in amino acids: CASSEQGASYNEQFF. CDR3 bases: TGTGCCAGCAGCGAACAGGGGGCGTCCTACAATGAGCAGTTCTTC.

This clonotype was picked up many times. The chain carries TRBV9 and TRBJ2-7; the D gene could be TRBD1 or TRBD2 (5 bases each). Germline CDR1 SGDLS, CDR2 YYNGEE. This CDR3 region has 15 residues. V lost 0 bases, J lost 0 bases, and 10 bases lay in between. The CDR3 DNA reads as TGTGCCAGCAGCGTAGCCCCGGGGCCCTCCTACGAGCAGTACTTC. This translates into CASSVAPGPSYEQYF.